This T cell receptor beta chain emerged from a study of identical twins. Study-level results: Conclusions were based on cross-sectional statistical analysis, without following the same donors. Monozygotic twins shared more out-of-frame TCR alpha than recombination models predicted. Because invariant MAIT and iNKT cells could be present, zero-insertion analyses could be partly confounded.

The donor group consisted entirely of healthy Caucasians. Trimming cost V 0 bases and J 5 bases, with 9 bases left between them. This CDR3 contains 14 residues. Germline V gives CDR1 SGHRS, CDR2 YFSETQ. Details on this clonotype: Its antigen is not known.

Each CDR3 protein is one row after TCRdb ran MiXCR on the 5' RACE reads. The repertoire holds about 240,000 distinct CDR3 sequences, with roughly a tenth as singletons. The receptor was isolated from a man in his fifties or sixties in good health. The sequencing input was memory T cells sorted from blood. The rearrangement joins TRBV5-1 to TRBJ1-3; D may be TRBD1 (6 bases). CDR3 sequence reads: CASSLGDNRNTIYF. The CDR3 DNA is TGCGCCAGCAGCTTGGGGGACAACCGAAACACCATATATTTT.